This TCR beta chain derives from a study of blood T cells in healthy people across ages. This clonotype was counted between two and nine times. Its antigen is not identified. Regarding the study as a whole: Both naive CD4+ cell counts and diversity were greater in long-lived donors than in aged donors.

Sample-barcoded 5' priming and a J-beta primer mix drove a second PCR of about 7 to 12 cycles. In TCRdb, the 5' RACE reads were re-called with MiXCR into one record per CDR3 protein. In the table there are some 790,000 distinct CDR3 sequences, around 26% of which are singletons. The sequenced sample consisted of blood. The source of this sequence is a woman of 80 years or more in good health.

In nucleotides, the CDR3 is TGTGCCAGCACCGTTGTGGGCGGAGGTACAAGTCAGCCCCAGCATTTT. This translates into CASTVVGGGTSQPQHF. V is TRBV2 and J is TRBJ1-5; no reliable D call. This CDR3 is built from 16 residues. V was trimmed by 7 bases and J by 6 bases, leaving 22 bases between them. The germline V gene has CDR1 SNHLY and CDR2 FYNNEI.